Below are 14 T cell receptor beta chains sequenced from a single sample in a study of blood T cell repertoires in COVID-19. Profiled with immunoSEQ multiplex PCR; TCRdb holds only in-frame clones, not every one. Of fewer than 350,000 clones detected, 75% to 90% appear once; the ten largest clones hold roughly 2%. Sequenced input: PBMCs or T cells enriched from blood (not recorded which). The receptors were gathered from a man between 25 and 39 years old who had recovered from COVID-19.

The V call is TRBV19, the J call TRBJ1-5, with 7 bases aligning to TRBD1. The CDR3 is 16 residues long. Looked up from germline, CDR1 is LNHDA and CDR2 is SQIVND (reference sequence). V shed 6 bases, J shed 1 base, and the junction held 9 bases outside the gene matches. CDR3 sequence (DNA): TGTGCCAGTAGAAGCCACAGGGGAGGAAGCAATCAGCCCCAGCATTTT. Its translation: CASRSHRGGSNQPQHF. The full variable domain, completed using reference TRBV19 and TRBJ1-5, is DGGITQSPKYLFRKEGQNVTLSCEQNLNHDAMYWYRQDPGQGLRLIYYSQIVNDFQKGDIAEGYSVSREKKESFPLTVTSAQKNPTAFYLCASRSHRGGSNQPQHFGDGTRLSIL.

The genes are TRBV2 and TRBJ1-5; 10 bases match TRBD1. The trim removed 6 bases at V and 12 bases at J, leaving 5 bases unmatched. CDR1 and CDR2 (germline): SNHLY, FYNNEI. The CDR3 consists of 12 residues. The CDR3: CASRRGTGDQHF. The CDR3 DNA is TGTGCCAGCAGACGAGGGACAGGGGACCAGCATTTT.

This chain joins TRBV4-3 and TRBJ1-6, with 8 bases identical to TRBD1. The CDR3 totals 16 residues. Unmatched junction bases numbered 5, after V lost 0 bases and J lost 7 bases. Germline V gives CDR1 LGHNA, CDR2 YSLEER. Here the CDR3 reads CASSQDDRGGNSPLHF. The DNA of the CDR3 is TGCGCCAGCAGCCAAGATGACAGGGGTGGAAATTCACCCCTCCACTTT.

This chain joins TRBV11-1 and TRBJ2-7, with 7 bases fitting TRBD2. With V trimmed by 1 base and J by 7 bases, 10 bases remained unmatched. The CDR3 sequence is 15 residues long. Germline V lookup: CDR1 SGHAT, CDR2 FQDESV (reference sequence). The CDR3 DNA reads TGTGCCAGCAGCTTAGAAGGGACTAACCTTTATGAGCAGTACTTC. It translates to CASSLEGTNLYEQYF.

CDR3 nucleotide sequence: TGTGCCAGCAAACCGTACAGGGGGAAGGACGAAAAACTGTTTTTT. Encoded protein: CASKPYRGKDEKLFF. V and J are TRBV28 and TRBJ1-4, with TRBD1 matching over 8 bases. Germline V gene sequence: CDR1 MDHEN, CDR2 SYDVKM. V dropped 7 bases and J dropped 8; count of bases not matched to a gene: 12. The CDR3 spans 15 residues.

The J gene is TRBJ2-3, the V gene TRBV4-3, with 7 positions matching TRBD2. The CDR3 loop spans 15 amino acids. V was clipped by 2 bases and J by 1 base; unmatched bases: 3. Germline V gene data show CDR1 as LGHNA and CDR2 as YSLEER. CDR3 bases: TGCGCCAGCAGCCAATTCCGGGGGGGCACAGATACGCAGTATTTT. Amino acids: CASSQFRGGTDTQYF.

This chain connects TRBV11-1 to TRBJ2-1; D may be TRBD2 (6 bases). V shed 8 bases and J shed 9 bases, with 20 bases lying between them. Germline CDR1 and CDR2: SGHAT and FQDESV (reference sequence). The CDR3 consists of 14 residues. The CDR3 sequence: CASSAGLAQGEQFF. The CDR3 nucleotides read TGTGCCAGCTCGGCCGGGCTAGCGCAGGGTGAGCAGTTCTTC.

V and J are TRBV11-2 and TRBJ2-1, with D perhaps matching TRBD1 (5 bases). V gave up 5 bases and J gave up 4 bases, with 12 bases separating them. This CDR3 is built from 14 residues. Germline V gene data show CDR1 as SGHAT and CDR2 as FQNNGV. The CDR3 region is CASSPRQLYNEQFF. In DNA form, the CDR3 reads TGTGCCAGCAGCCCCCGACAGTTGTACAATGAGCAGTTCTTC.

The rearrangement links TRBV5-1 to TRBJ2-1; 7 bases align to TRBD2. Germline-derived CDR1 and CDR2 are SGHRS and YFSETQ. The junction had 9 bases not matched to a gene; V was cut back by 1 base and J by 5 bases. This CDR3 spans 16 amino acids. CDR3: CASSLTTSLQNNEQFF. CDR3 sequence (DNA): TGCGCCAGCAGCTTGACGACTAGCCTTCAAAACAATGAGCAGTTCTTC.

The chain joins TRBV11-3 to TRBJ2-3, with 8 bases matching TRBD2. Germline V gene data show CDR1 as SGHNT and CDR2 as YENEEA. V was clipped by 5 bases and J by 1 base; unmatched bases: 2. The CDR3 length is 14 residues. The CDR3, as DNA: TGTGCCAGCAGCATTAGCGGGGGCACAGATACGCAGTATTTT. Translating it yields CASSISGGTDTQYF.

This clone has just a few counts. V gene TRBV6-6 combines with J gene TRBJ2-7; 7 positions agree with TRBD2. V lost 2 bases and J lost 3; bases outside the gene matches: 7. CDR1 and CDR2 from the germline V gene are MNHNY and SVGAGI (reference sequence). There are 15 residues in the CDR3. The CDR3 DNA follows: TGTGCCAGCAGTTACGGGGGGGACGGGAACTACGAGCAGTACTTC. Its translation is CASSYGGDGNYEQYF.

The chain employs TRBV5-1 and TRBJ2-5; TRBD2 matches at 11 bases. Germline V gene sequence: CDR1 SGHRS, CDR2 YFSETQ. CDR3 size: 15 residues. With 4 bases clipped from V and 5 bases from J, the junction kept 7 bases outside the gene matches. CDR3 amino acids: CASSPGTSGTETQYF. In DNA form, the CDR3 reads TGCGCCAGCAGCCCCGGGACTAGCGGTACGGAGACCCAGTACTTC. Using reference TRBV5-1 and TRBJ2-5 for the parts outside the CDR3, the full variable domain is KAGVTQTPRYLIKTRGQQVTLSCSPISGHRSVSWYQQTPGQGLQFLFEYFSETQRNKGNFPGRFSGRQFSNSRSEMNVSTLELGDSALYLCASSPGTSGTETQYFGPGTRLLVL.

The chain couples TRBV5-6 to TRBJ1-2; 10 bases line up with TRBD1. Unmatched junction bases numbered 7, after V lost 4 bases and J lost 7 bases. This CDR3 has 14 amino acids. Germline CDR1 is SGHDT and CDR2 is YYEEEE. The CDR3 reads CASSPPGTGVGYTF. The CDR3 DNA reads TGTGCCAGCAGCCCCCCCGGGACAGGGGTTGGCTACACCTTC. Full variable domain (rest looked up from reference TRBV5-6 and TRBJ1-2): DAGVTQSPTHLIKTRGQQVTLRCSPKSGHDTVSWYQQALGQGPQFIFQYYEEEERQRGNFPDRFSGHQFPNYSSELNVNALLLGDSALYLCASSPPGTGVGYTFGSGTRLTVV.

The chain is built from TRBV29-1 and TRBJ1-2; TRBD1 matches at 7 bases. The germline gives CDR1 SQVTM, CDR2 ANQGSEA. This CDR3 comprises 12 residues. V dropped 4 bases and J dropped 3; count of bases not matched to a gene: 2. The CDR3 here is CSVATGDYGYTF. The CDR3 nucleotides read TGCAGCGTTGCCACAGGGGACTATGGCTACACCTTC.